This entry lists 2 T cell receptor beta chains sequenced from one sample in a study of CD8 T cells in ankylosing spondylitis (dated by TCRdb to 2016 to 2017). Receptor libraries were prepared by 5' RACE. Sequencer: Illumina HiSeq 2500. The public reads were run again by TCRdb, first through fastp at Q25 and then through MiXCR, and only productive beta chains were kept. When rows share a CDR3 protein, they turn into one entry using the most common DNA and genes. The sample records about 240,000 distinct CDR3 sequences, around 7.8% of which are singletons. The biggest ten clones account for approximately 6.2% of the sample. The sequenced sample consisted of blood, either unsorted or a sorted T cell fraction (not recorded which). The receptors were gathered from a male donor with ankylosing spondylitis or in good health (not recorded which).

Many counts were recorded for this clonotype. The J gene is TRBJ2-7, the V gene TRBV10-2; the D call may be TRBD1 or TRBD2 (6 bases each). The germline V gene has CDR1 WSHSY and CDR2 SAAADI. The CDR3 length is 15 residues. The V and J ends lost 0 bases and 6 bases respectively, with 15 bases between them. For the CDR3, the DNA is TGCGCCAGCAGTGAGTCGGCGGGACAAGCAGGCGAGCAGTACTTC. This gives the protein CASSESAGQAGEQYF.

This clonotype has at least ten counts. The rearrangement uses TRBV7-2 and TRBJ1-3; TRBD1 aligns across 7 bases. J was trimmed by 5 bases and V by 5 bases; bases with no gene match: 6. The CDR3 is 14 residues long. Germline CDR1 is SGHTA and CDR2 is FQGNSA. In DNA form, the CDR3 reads TGTGCCAGCAGCACACGACAGGGAAGAAACACCATATATTTT. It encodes CASSTRQGRNTIYF.